These 11 T cell receptor beta chains share one sample of origin, sequenced in a study of graft-versus-host responses after intestinal transplantation. Using immunoSEQ multiplex PCR, the repertoire was profiled, and TCRdb retains in-frame clones only, with some absent. The table includes about 120,000 clones, just under 95% detected once. No antigens are known for them. The sample consisted of unstimulated CD4+ T cells sorted from spleen or lymph node cells, taken before intestinal transplant. The receptor source for this set is a human donor who received an intestinal transplant.

About this clone itself: Other DNA sequences in the sample encode the same CDR3. This chain joins TRBV10-1 and TRBJ2-3; the D is unclear. V was clipped by 4 bases and J by 1 base, with 15 bases between them. This CDR3 region has 16 residues. In germline, CDR1 is WNHNN, CDR2 SYGVQD (reference sequence). The CDR3 nucleotides are TGCGCCAGCAGTGTAGGGTCCACGATCGGCACAGATACGCAGTATTTT. It specifies CASSVGSTIGTDTQYF.

The genes are TRBV19 and TRBJ2-7; tentative D call: TRBD2 (6 bases). Germline V gene sequence: CDR1 LNHDA, CDR2 SQIVND (reference sequence). CDR3 length equals 14 residues. The V gene lost 1 base and the J gene lost 4 bases, with 11 bases spanning the gap. The CDR3 loop is CASSIGRGPYEQYF. The CDR3 nucleotides read TGTGCCAGTAGTATAGGGCGGGGTCCGTACGAGCAGTACTTC.

This chain joins TRBV2 and TRBJ2-6; TRBD2 aligns across 7 bases. The CDR3 is 16 amino acids. V shed 8 bases, J shed 1 base, and the junction held 8 bases outside the gene matches. Looked up from germline, CDR1 is SNHLY and CDR2 is FYNNEI. CDR3 sequence (DNA): TGTGCCAGCTGGGGGGAGGGGTTGTCTGGGGCCAACGTCCTGACTTTC. It encodes CASWGEGLSGANVLTF.

The chain couples TRBV27 to TRBJ2-6; 7 bases line up with TRBD1. CDR3 size: 15 residues. V lost 6 bases and J lost 2; bases outside the gene matches: 4. CDR1 is MNHEY, CDR2 SMNVEV, per germline (reference sequence). CDR3 bases: TGTGCCAGCAGCCGAGACAGGGCTGGGGCCAACGTCCTGACTTTC. Amino acid sequence: CASSRDRAGANVLTF.

The gene calls are TRBV7-9 and TRBJ1-2; D not resolved. V was trimmed by 1 base and J by 1 base, leaving 10 bases between them. Germline V CDR1 and CDR2: SEHNR, FQNEAQ (reference sequence). The CDR3 extends over 15 amino acids. CDR3 amino acids: CASSLDRRDNYGYTF. The DNA of the CDR3 is TGTGCCAGCAGCTTAGACCGACGCGATAACTATGGCTACACCTTC.

This chain connects TRBV7-9 to TRBJ2-1; 7 bases match TRBD2. Germline trimming cut 0 bases from V and 6 bases from J; bases unmatched to any gene: 5. The CDR3 runs to 15 residues. Looked up from germline, CDR1 is SEHNR and CDR2 is FQNEAQ (reference sequence). The CDR3 here is CASSLAGRGPNEQFF. The CDR3, as DNA: TGTGCCAGCAGCTTAGCGGGGAGGGGCCCCAATGAGCAGTTCTTC.

V is TRBV30 and J is TRBJ1-5; D might be TRBD1 (6 bases). CDR1 is GTSNPN and CDR2 is SVGIG in the germline V gene (reference sequence). The CDR3 contains 15 residues. V gave up 1 base and J gave up 2 bases, with 12 bases separating them. The CDR3 bases are TGTGCCTGGAGTGGGGGGGGCTTGGGCAATCAGCCCCAGCATTTT. This gives the protein CAWSGGGLGNQPQHF.

The chain uses TRBV30 and TRBJ2-7, with TRBD1 matching 7 bases. J was trimmed by 2 bases and V by 1 base; bases with no gene match: 2. Germline loops: CDR1 GTSNPN, CDR2 SVGIG (reference sequence). CDR3 length: 13 residues. CDR3 loop: CAWSGDSAYEQYF. The CDR3 DNA reads as TGTGCCTGGAGTGGGGACAGCGCCTACGAGCAGTACTTC.

This chain links TRBV28 with TRBJ1-3; D gene uncertain. Germline values: CDR1 MDHEN, CDR2 SYDVKM. V lost 3 bases, J lost 2 bases, and 8 bases lay in between. The CDR3 sequence is 14 residues long. The CDR3 loop reads CASSFHYAGNTIYF. In DNA form, the CDR3 reads TGTGCCAGCAGTTTCCATTATGCTGGAAACACCATATATTTT.

The rearrangement uses TRBV7-9 and TRBJ1-3; D might be TRBD1 (5 bases). The CDR3 totals 15 residues. Per germline, CDR1 SEHNR and CDR2 FQNEAQ (reference sequence). The germline V and J ends were trimmed by 2 bases and 2 bases, with 10 bases remaining between them. The CDR3 DNA reads as TGTGCCAGCAGCTTAATGGCAGGGACTGGAAACACCATATATTTT. The encoded protein is CASSLMAGTGNTIYF.

This clone has just a few counts. The V call is TRBV5-8, the J call TRBJ2-5; 10 bases line up with TRBD2. Trimming at V came to 3 bases and at J to 4 bases, leaving 9 bases not matched to a gene. The CDR3 covers 16 residues. Germline assignment: CDR1 SGHTS and CDR2 YDEGEE. The CDR3 is CASSSIVRLAGETQYF. CDR3 coding DNA: TGTGCCAGCAGCTCAATCGTGCGACTAGCGGGAGAGACCCAGTACTTC.